Each of the 20 T cell receptor beta chains below was sequenced from the same sample in a study of regulatory T cells in long-lasting Graves disease. Investigators prepared the TCR beta libraries by applying iRepertoire HTBI primers and Arm-PCR of CDR3 regions. TCRdb re-derived calls from the multiplex PCR reads in MiXCR, one entry per CDR3 protein. The sample carries roughly 610,000 distinct CDR3 sequences, about 16% recorded once. The sample's time point: newly diagnosed GD, antithyroid drugs for less than 3 months. Extracted RNA from PBMCs served as the source of the TCR library. This sample also appeared in a second study, on T cells in Graves' hyperthyroidism and ophthalmopathy.

This specimen consisted of peripheral blood mononuclear cells (PBMCs), obtained at new diagnosis, from a patient treated with antithyroid drugs. The origin of the receptors is a woman aged 25 to 39 with Graves disease.

At least ten counts were recorded for this clonotype. The V and J genes are TRBV27 and TRBJ1-6, with 8 bases matching TRBD1. The germline gives CDR1 MNHEY, CDR2 SMNVEV (reference sequence). The CDR3 extends over 15 amino acids. V was clipped by 7 bases and J by 6 bases; unmatched bases: 8. The CDR3 spells CASTPGTGGNSPLHF. The CDR3 region has the DNA TGTGCCAGCACCCCTGGAACAGGGGGTAATTCACCCCTCCACTTT.

There are many counts of this clonotype. This chain links TRBV6-1 with TRBJ1-2; D ambiguous. V lost 3 bases and J 2 bases, leaving 13 bases between the germline ends. The CDR3 totals 15 residues. Germline CDR1 and CDR2: MNHNS and SASEGT. The CDR3 protein is CASSDILSANYGYTF. Here the CDR3 DNA reads TGTGCCAGCAGTGACATCCTGTCAGCGAACTATGGCTACACCTTC.

The chain links TRBV5-8 to TRBJ2-7; a weak D match, TRBD1 (7 bases). The CDR3 contains 15 residues. V lost 4 bases and J lost 4, with 18 bases in between. Germline CDR1 SGHTS, CDR2 YDEGEE. CDR3 loop: CASSLGGGLGYEQYF. CDR3 bases: TGTGCCAGCAGCCTAGGAGGGGGCCTAGGTTACGAGCAGTACTTC.

Of note for this clonotype: A much larger clone differs from this one at a single base, so this may be a read error. The genes are TRBV7-8 and TRBJ1-4; D perhaps matches TRBD1 (5 bases). Per germline, CDR1 SGHVS and CDR2 FQNEAQ. The V gene lost 8 bases and the J gene lost 5 bases, with 15 bases spanning the gap. The CDR3 spans 14 residues. This CDR3 is CASGQGRLNEKLFF. In DNA form, the CDR3 reads TGTGCCAGCGGCCAGGGACGGCTAAATGAAAAACTGTTTTTT.

V gene TRBV19 combines with J gene TRBJ2-4; 8 bases are shared with TRBD1. The CDR3 consists of 14 residues. Germline V gene sequence: CDR1 LNHDA, CDR2 SQIVND (reference sequence). The J segment lost 10 bases and the V segment lost 3 bases, leaving 8 bases of the junction unmatched. The CDR3 loop reads CASSIAQGDGIQYF. The CDR3 region has the DNA TGTGCCAGTAGTATCGCACAGGGGGACGGAATTCAGTACTTC.

The chain recombines TRBV5-1 with TRBJ2-7, with TRBD2 matching over 8 bases. The V gene's germline CDR1 is SGHRS and CDR2 YFSETQ. The CDR3 runs 16 residues. V lost 0 bases and J lost 4; bases outside the gene matches: 9. This CDR3 is CASSLAFMAGGYEQYF. The CDR3 coding sequence is TGCGCCAGCAGCTTGGCTTTCATGGCGGGAGGATACGAGCAGTACTTC.

In its sample, this clonotype was seen many times. V and J are TRBV28 and TRBJ2-1; D is uncertain. The CDR3 is 15 residues long. Germline assignment: CDR1 MDHEN and CDR2 SYDVKM. Trimming removed 4 bases at V and 4 bases at J, with 14 bases between. CDR3 sequence (DNA): TGTGCCAGCAGTTCTCATGGGGTTGGGTACAATGAGCAGTTCTTC. The encoded protein is CASSSHGVGYNEQFF.

This clonotype was observed at least ten times. The chain has TRBV12-3 or TRBV12-4 and TRBJ2-6; TRBD1 or TRBD2 may be the D gene (5 bases each). V gave up 3 bases and J gave up 0 bases, with 12 bases separating them. The CDR3 sequence is 17 residues long. The CDR3 DNA reads as TGTGCCAGCAGTTTTTCCTACGGGACCTCTGGGGCCAACGTCCTGACTTTC. Translating gives CASSFSYGTSGANVLTF.

In its sample, this clonotype was seen many times. This chain uses TRBV20-1 with TRBJ2-7; 11 bases agree with TRBD2. Germline CDR1 and CDR2: DFQATT and SNEGSKA (reference sequence). J gave up 2 bases and V 6 bases, and 9 bases lay outside the gene matches. There are 15 residues in the CDR3. In DNA form, the CDR3 reads TGCAGTGCAGCAGGTCTAGCGGGAGGAGCCTACGAGCAGTACTTC. Translating it yields CSAAGLAGGAYEQYF.

The chain couples TRBV7-9 to TRBJ2-1; 14 bases fit TRBD2. J gave up 10 bases and V 5 bases, and 7 bases lay outside the gene matches. CDR1 is SEHNR, CDR2 FQNEAQ, per germline (reference sequence). This CDR3 has 15 amino acids. CDR3 bases: TGTGCCAGCAGCGCGGGACTAGCGGGAGTTGAAGAGCAGTTCTTC. Translation gives CASSAGLAGVEEQFF.

This clonotype has ten or more counts. V and J are TRBV28 and TRBJ2-7, with TRBD2 matching over 7 bases. With 0 bases clipped from V and 5 bases from J, the junction kept 4 bases outside the gene matches. This CDR3 is 14 amino acids long. Germline V CDR1 and CDR2: MDHEN, SYDVKM. CDR3 bases: TGTGCCAGCAGTTTATGGGGGGAGGGCGACGAGCAGTACTTC. It specifies CASSLWGEGDEQYF. Drawing the rest from reference TRBV28 and TRBJ2-7, the complete variable domain is DVKVTQSSRYLVKRTGEKVFLECVQDMDHENMFWYRQDPGLGLRLIYFSYDVKMKEKGDIPEGYSVSREKKERFSLILESASTNQTSMYLCASSLWGEGDEQYFGPGTRLTVT.

This clonotype occurred a few times. The V gene is TRBV7-9, the J gene TRBJ2-7; D possibly uses TRBD1 or TRBD2 (5 bases each). The germline V and J ends were trimmed by 10 bases and 6 bases, with 16 bases remaining between them. CDR1 and CDR2 (germline): SEHNR, FQNEAQ (reference sequence). The CDR3 has 12 residues. CDR3 DNA: TGTGCCATCGAGAGGGGAATCGTCGAGCAGTACTTC. This translates into CAIERGIVEQYF. Looking up the rest from reference TRBV7-9 and TRBJ2-7 gives the full variable domain: DTGVSQNPRHKITKRGQNVTFRCDPISEHNRLYWYRQTLGQGPEFLTYFQNEAQLEKSRLLSDRFSAERPKGSFSTLEIQRTEQGDSAMYLCAIERGIVEQYFGPGTRLTVT.

Of note for this clonotype: A far larger clone is one nucleotide away, so this likely arose from a read error. This chain connects TRBV7-9 to TRBJ1-4; the D is unclear. This CDR3 is built from 14 residues. Germline CDR1 SEHNR, CDR2 FQNEAQ (reference sequence). The CDR3 DNA follows: TGTACCAGCAGCTGGACGGACGGAAATGAAAAACTGTTTTTT. The encoded protein is CTSSWTDGNEKLFF. The full variable domain, its missing parts supplied by reference TRBV7-9 and TRBJ1-4, is DTGVSQNPRHKITKRGQNVTFRCDPISEHNRLYWYRQTLGQGPEFLTYFQNEAQLEKSRLLSDRFSAERPKGSFSTLEIQRTEQGDSAMYLCTSSWTDGNEKLFFGSGTQLSVL.

This clonotype was observed at least ten times. The gene calls are TRBV5-1 and TRBJ2-4, with D possibly TRBD1 on 6 matching bases. The V end was cut by 8 bases, the J end by 1 base, with 16 bases between. CDR1 is SGHRS and CDR2 is YFSETQ in the germline V gene. The CDR3 runs 15 residues. CDR3 region: CARTGTRVAKNIQYF. The CDR3 DNA reads TGCGCCAGGACAGGTACCCGGGTCGCCAAAAACATTCAGTACTTC.

This clonotype was found once. The chain links TRBV5-5 to TRBJ2-4; 7 bases match TRBD1. With 3 bases clipped from V and 7 bases from J, the junction kept 7 bases outside the gene matches. The germline V gene encodes CDR1 SGHKS and CDR2 YYEKEE (reference sequence). The CDR3 spans 14 residues. Here the CDR3 reads CASSSTGVANIQYF. The CDR3 DNA is TGTGCCAGCAGCTCAACAGGGGTGGCGAACATTCAGTACTTC.

A few counts support this clonotype. CDR3 sequence: CSASPGVLGAIQPQHF. The CDR3 coding sequence is TGCAGTGCTAGTCCCGGAGTTCTGGGTGCAATACAGCCCCAGCATTTT. The rearrangement links TRBV20-1 to TRBJ1-5; D is unresolved. Trimming removed 3 bases from V and 7 bases from J, with 22 bases in between. Germline V gene lookup returns CDR1 DFQATT and CDR2 SNEGSKA (reference sequence). The CDR3 covers 16 residues.

The V call is TRBV30, the J call TRBJ2-1, with D possibly matching TRBD1 (6 bases). V was clipped by 5 bases and J by 3 bases, with 11 bases between them. The length of the CDR3 is 13 residues. Germline V lookup: CDR1 GTSNPN, CDR2 SVGIG (reference sequence). Written as DNA, the CDR3 is TGTGCCTGGCAAAGACAGGTCTACAATGAGCAGTTCTTC. Its protein is CAWQRQVYNEQFF.

This clonotype was counted a few times. The chain is built from TRBV12-3 or TRBV12-4 and TRBJ2-7; D ambiguous. Trimming removed 5 bases from V and 2 bases from J, with 16 bases in between. This CDR3 has 15 amino acids. The DNA of the CDR3 is TGTGCCAGCAGTCAAAACCCCCCCCCAGCCTACGAGCAGTACTTC. It codes for CASSQNPPPAYEQYF.

Many counts were recorded for this clonotype. The V gene is TRBV11-2, the J gene TRBJ2-7, with D tentatively TRBD2 (5 bases). The CDR3 extends over 15 amino acids. Trimming stripped 2 bases from V and 2 bases from J, with 13 bases between. The V gene's germline CDR1 is SGHAT and CDR2 FQNNGV. CDR3 residues: CASSLNQRETYEQYF. CDR3 nucleotide sequence: TGTGCCAGCAGCTTAAATCAGAGGGAGACCTACGAGCAGTACTTC. Based on the CDR3 plus reference TRBV11-2 and TRBJ2-7, the full variable domain is EAGVAQSPRYKIIEKRQSVAFWCNPISGHATLYWYQQILGQGPKLLIQFQNNGVVDDSQLPKDRFSAERLKGVDSTLKIQPAKLEDSAVYLCASSLNQRETYEQYFGPGTRLTVT.

The V gene is TRBV6-6, the J gene TRBJ2-5; a possible D gene is TRBD1 (6 bases). The germline V and J ends were trimmed by 0 bases and 4 bases, with 18 bases remaining between them. CDR3 length equals 17 residues. Germline assignment: CDR1 MNHNY and CDR2 SVGAGI (reference sequence). The CDR3 bases are TGTGCCAGCAGTTACTCGATGAGGACAGTGTTTCCAGAGACCCAGTACTTC. This gives the protein CASSYSMRTVFPETQYF.